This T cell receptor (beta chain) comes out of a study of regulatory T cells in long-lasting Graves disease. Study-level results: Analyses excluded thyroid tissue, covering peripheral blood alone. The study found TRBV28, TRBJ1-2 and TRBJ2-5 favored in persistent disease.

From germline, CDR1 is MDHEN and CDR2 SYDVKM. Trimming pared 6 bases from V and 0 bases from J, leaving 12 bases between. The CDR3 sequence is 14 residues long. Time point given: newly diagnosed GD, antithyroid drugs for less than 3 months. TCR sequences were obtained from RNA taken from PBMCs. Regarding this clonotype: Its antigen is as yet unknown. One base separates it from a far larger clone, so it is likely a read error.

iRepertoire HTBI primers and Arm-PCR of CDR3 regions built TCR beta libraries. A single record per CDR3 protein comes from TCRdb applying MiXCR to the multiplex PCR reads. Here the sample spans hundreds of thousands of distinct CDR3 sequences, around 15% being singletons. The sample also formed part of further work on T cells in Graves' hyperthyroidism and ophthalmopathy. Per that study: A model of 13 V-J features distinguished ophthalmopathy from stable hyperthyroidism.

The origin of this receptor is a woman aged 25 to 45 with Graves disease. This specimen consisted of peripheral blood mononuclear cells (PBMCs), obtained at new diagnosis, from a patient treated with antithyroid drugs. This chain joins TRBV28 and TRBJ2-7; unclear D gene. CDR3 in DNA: TGTGCCAGCAGATCCACGACTGCCTCCTACGAGCAGTACTTC. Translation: CASRSTTASYEQYF.